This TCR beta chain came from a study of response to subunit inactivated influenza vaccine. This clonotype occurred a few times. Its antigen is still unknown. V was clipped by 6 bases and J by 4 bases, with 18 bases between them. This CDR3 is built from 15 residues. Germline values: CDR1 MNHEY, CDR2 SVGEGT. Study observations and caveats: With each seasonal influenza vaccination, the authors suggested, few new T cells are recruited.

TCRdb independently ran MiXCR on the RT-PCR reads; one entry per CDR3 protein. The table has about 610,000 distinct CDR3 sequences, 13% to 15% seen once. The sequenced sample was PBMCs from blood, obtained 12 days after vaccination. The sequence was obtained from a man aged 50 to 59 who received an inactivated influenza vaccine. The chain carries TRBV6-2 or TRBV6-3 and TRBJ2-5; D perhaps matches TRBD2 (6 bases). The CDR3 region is CASRSPGAVLETQYF. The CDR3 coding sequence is TGTGCCAGCAGAAGCCCGGGAGCGGTGTTAGAGACCCAGTACTTC.